These T cell receptor beta chains were read from a single sample in a study of glioma-infiltrating T cells after dendritic cell vaccination. Method: immunoSEQ multiplex PCR; TCRdb's copy keeps in-frame clones and lacks some. This sample carries 85,000 to 95,000 clones, approximately 90% of them seen once, and the ten largest clones take approximately 15%. The material was blood, obtained before dendritic cell vaccination. All receptors come from a human donor with glioblastoma. Each CDR3 is given with its conserved first and last residue. A D gene is named only where the DNA matches it firmly. Where a row states a size, it is once, few, many or the class of an expanded clone; other rows omit it.

d_gene: -; j_gene: TRBJ1-6; abundance: -; v_gene: TRBV9; CDR3aa: CASSVARDKQPLHF; CDR3nt: TGTGCCAGCAGCGTAGCTAGGGACAAACAGCCCCTCCACTTT
d_gene: -; j_gene: TRBJ2-3; abundance: -; v_gene: TRBV9; CDR3aa: CASSVALAGDTQYF; CDR3nt: TGTGCCAGCAGCGTAGCCCTAGCAGGCGATACGCAGTATTTT
d_gene: TRBD1; j_gene: TRBJ1-3; abundance: -; v_gene: TRBV9; CDR3aa: CASTEGDRAGGNTIYF; CDR3nt: TGTGCCAGCACAGAGGGGGACAGGGCGGGTGGAAACACCATATATTTT
d_gene: TRBD1; j_gene: TRBJ1-1; abundance: once; v_gene: TRBV5-4; CDR3aa: CASSFDRGYTEAFF; CDR3nt: TGTGCCAGCAGCTTCGACAGGGGGTACACTGAAGCTTTCTTT
d_gene: TRBD1; j_gene: TRBJ1-2; abundance: -; v_gene: TRBV19; CDR3aa: CASTPTRQGNTNYGYTF; CDR3nt: TGTGCCAGTACTCCAACCCGACAGGGGAACACCAACTATGGCTACACCTTC
d_gene: TRBD1; j_gene: TRBJ1-2; abundance: -; v_gene: TRBV11-2; CDR3aa: CASSPDRGQGYTF; CDR3nt: TGTGCCAGCAGCCCCGACAGGGGGCAGGGCTACACCTTC
d_gene: -; j_gene: TRBJ2-3; abundance: -; v_gene: TRBV4-1; CDR3aa: CASSQALADTQYF; CDR3nt: TGCGCCAGCAGCCAAGCTCTCGCAGATACGCAGTATTTT
d_gene: TRBD2; j_gene: TRBJ2-3; abundance: -; v_gene: TRBV4-3; CDR3aa: CASSQGLTSGGADTQYF; CDR3nt: TGCGCCAGCAGCCAAGGCCTGACTAGCGGGGGGGCGGATACGCAGTATTTT
d_gene: TRBD1; j_gene: TRBJ2-6; abundance: -; v_gene: TRBV6-1; CDR3aa: CAGVQGALGANVLTF; CDR3nt: TGTGCCGGGGTACAGGGGGCGTTAGGGGCCAACGTCCTGACTTTC
d_gene: TRBD1; j_gene: TRBJ1-1; abundance: -; v_gene: TRBV5-1; CDR3aa: CASSLFQGAGEAFF; CDR3nt: TGCGCCAGCAGCTTGTTTCAGGGGGCGGGGGAAGCTTTCTTT
d_gene: -; j_gene: TRBJ1-5; abundance: -; v_gene: TRBV6-1; CDR3aa: CASSEGTYSNQPQHF; CDR3nt: TGTGCCAGCAGTGAAGGGACATATAGCAATCAGCCCCAGCATTTT
d_gene: -; j_gene: TRBJ2-5; abundance: -; v_gene: TRBV7-3; CDR3aa: CASSSPHSEQYF; CDR3nt: TGTGCCAGCAGCTCCCCCCATTCGGAGCAGTACTTC
d_gene: TRBD2; j_gene: TRBJ2-7; abundance: -; v_gene: TRBV6-4; CDR3aa: CASSEGGGRDEQYF; CDR3nt: TGTGCCAGCAGTGAGGGGGGGGGACGGGACGAGCAGTACTTC
d_gene: TRBD2; j_gene: TRBJ2-1; abundance: -; v_gene: TRBV27; CDR3aa: CASSLTGTSGGNEQFF; CDR3nt: TGTGCCAGCAGTTTGACCGGGACTAGCGGGGGCAATGAGCAGTTCTTC
d_gene: -; j_gene: TRBJ2-7; abundance: -; v_gene: TRBV15; CDR3aa: CANSGWEQYF; CDR3nt: TGTGCCAATTCGGGGTGGGAGCAGTACTTC
d_gene: -; j_gene: TRBJ1-2; abundance: -; v_gene: TRBV9; CDR3aa: CASSLTGSGYGYTF; CDR3nt: TGTGCCAGCAGCCTTACAGGGAGTGGCTATGGCTACACCTTC
d_gene: -; j_gene: TRBJ2-4; abundance: -; v_gene: TRBV19; CDR3aa: CASTPGGALNIQYF; CDR3nt: TGTGCCAGTACTCCTGGGGGGGCTTTAAACATTCAGTACTTC
d_gene: TRBD1; j_gene: TRBJ2-7; abundance: -; v_gene: TRBV7-9; CDR3aa: CASSLGQGVTYEQYF; CDR3nt: TGTGCCAGCAGCTTAGGACAGGGGGTTACCTACGAGCAGTACTTC
d_gene: -; j_gene: TRBJ2-7; abundance: -; v_gene: TRBV6-1; CDR3aa: CASSDAGSSEQYF; CDR3nt: TGTGCCAGCAGTGACGCAGGGTCCTCCGAGCAGTACTTC
d_gene: -; j_gene: TRBJ1-2; abundance: once; v_gene: TRBV7-2; CDR3aa: CASSPDMNYGYTF; CDR3nt: TGTGCCAGCAGCCCTGACATGAACTATGGCTACACCTTC
d_gene: TRBD2; j_gene: TRBJ2-7; abundance: -; v_gene: TRBV28; CDR3aa: CASRPRGGGNYEQYF; CDR3nt: TGTGCCAGCAGACCCCGTGGGGGGGGAAACTACGAGCAGTACTTC
d_gene: TRBD2; j_gene: TRBJ2-5; abundance: -; v_gene: TRBV7-3; CDR3aa: CASSSDGLDQETQYF; CDR3nt: TGTGCCAGCAGCTCCGACGGACTAGACCAAGAGACCCAGTACTTC
d_gene: TRBD1; j_gene: TRBJ2-7; abundance: -; v_gene: TRBV11-3; CDR3aa: CASSLGPTTGGVVYEQYF; CDR3nt: TGTGCCAGCAGCTTAGGGCCCACTACAGGGGGCGTAGTGTACGAGCAGTACTTC
d_gene: -; j_gene: TRBJ1-4; abundance: -; v_gene: TRBV30; CDR3aa: CAWSRGTINEKLFF; CDR3nt: TGTGCCTGGAGTAGAGGGACAATTAATGAAAAACTGTTTTTT
d_gene: -; j_gene: TRBJ2-7; abundance: -; v_gene: TRBV6-5; CDR3aa: CATSRGRGSGYEQYF; CDR3nt: TGTGCCACGTCCCGGGGCAGGGGATCTGGCTACGAGCAGTACTTC
d_gene: -; j_gene: TRBJ2-5; abundance: -; v_gene: TRBV29-1; CDR3aa: CSVERGQETQYF; CDR3nt: TGCAGCGTTGAAAGGGGGCAAGAGACCCAGTACTTC
d_gene: TRBD2; j_gene: TRBJ2-7; abundance: -; v_gene: TRBV6-5; CDR3aa: CASSYSKGGPHEQYF; CDR3nt: TGTGCCAGCAGTTACTCGAAGGGAGGGCCCCACGAGCAGTACTTC
d_gene: -; j_gene: TRBJ2-1; abundance: once; v_gene: TRBV5-1; CDR3aa: CASSLEGRNEQFF; CDR3nt: TGCGCCAGCAGCTTGGAAGGGAGGAATGAGCAGTTCTTC
d_gene: TRBD1; j_gene: TRBJ2-1; abundance: -; v_gene: TRBV5-1; CDR3aa: CASRRGQGPNEQFF; CDR3nt: TGCGCCAGCAGACGAGGACAGGGTCCCAATGAGCAGTTCTTC
d_gene: -; j_gene: TRBJ2-5; abundance: -; v_gene: TRBV2; CDR3aa: CASSTPWGGATQETQYF; CDR3nt: TGTGCCAGCAGCACACCCTGGGGGGGGGCGACCCAAGAGACCCAGTACTTC
d_gene: TRBD1; j_gene: TRBJ2-7; abundance: -; v_gene: TRBV7-9; CDR3aa: CASSQGTGGGNEQYF; CDR3nt: TGTGCCAGCAGCCAAGGGACAGGAGGAGGGAACGAGCAGTACTTC
d_gene: -; j_gene: TRBJ2-1; abundance: -; v_gene: TRBV29-1; CDR3aa: CSVFSGDQPFGNEQFF; CDR3nt: TGCAGCGTTTTCTCGGGGGACCAACCGTTCGGTAATGAGCAGTTCTTC
d_gene: -; j_gene: TRBJ2-1; abundance: few; v_gene: TRBV5-8; CDR3aa: CASSSDGELMYEQFF; CDR3nt: TGTGCCAGCAGCTCCGATGGGGAGTTGATGTATGAGCAGTTCTTC
d_gene: TRBD1; j_gene: TRBJ1-5; abundance: -; v_gene: TRBV19; CDR3aa: CASNPTGTGGRSNQPQHF; CDR3nt: TGTGCCAGTAATCCTACCGGGACAGGGGGCAGGAGCAATCAGCCCCAGCATTTT
d_gene: -; j_gene: TRBJ1-1; abundance: -; v_gene: TRBV2; CDR3aa: CAAKIPTDRNTEAFF; CDR3nt: TGTGCCGCCAAAATCCCCACCGACAGGAACACTGAAGCTTTCTTT
d_gene: TRBD1; j_gene: TRBJ2-4; abundance: -; v_gene: TRBV18; CDR3aa: CASSPQGVGIQYF; CDR3nt: TGTGCCAGCTCCCCCCAGGGGGTTGGCATTCAGTACTTC
d_gene: -; j_gene: TRBJ1-1; abundance: -; v_gene: TRBV30; CDR3aa: CAWSITRAKSEAFF; CDR3nt: TGTGCCTGGAGTATAACTAGGGCAAAATCTGAAGCTTTCTTT
d_gene: TRBD1; j_gene: TRBJ1-2; abundance: -; v_gene: TRBV5-1; CDR3aa: CASRGKGASNYGYTF; CDR3nt: TGCGCCAGCAGAGGAAAGGGGGCCTCAAACTATGGCTACACCTTC
d_gene: -; j_gene: TRBJ2-2; abundance: -; v_gene: TRBV4-2; CDR3aa: CASSHTAREPGELFF; CDR3nt: TGTGCCAGCAGCCATACCGCTCGGGAGCCCGGGGAGCTGTTTTTT
d_gene: -; j_gene: TRBJ1-2; abundance: once; v_gene: TRBV2; CDR3aa: CASRGSGVAGYTF; CDR3nt: TGTGCCAGCAGGGGATCAGGGGTGGCTGGCTACACCTTC
d_gene: -; j_gene: TRBJ1-3; abundance: few; v_gene: TRBV27; CDR3aa: CARGEPRDIYF; CDR3nt: TGTGCCCGCGGCGAGCCGCGAGACATATATTTT
d_gene: TRBD1; j_gene: TRBJ2-1; abundance: -; v_gene: TRBV10-3; CDR3aa: CAIREQGADEQFF; CDR3nt: TGTGCCATCAGAGAACAGGGGGCTGATGAGCAGTTCTTC
d_gene: TRBD2; j_gene: TRBJ2-7; abundance: once; v_gene: TRBV9; CDR3aa: CASSVGVAGTYEQYF; CDR3nt: TGTGCCAGCAGCGTAGGAGTAGCGGGGACCTACGAGCAGTACTTC
d_gene: -; j_gene: TRBJ2-2; abundance: -; v_gene: TRBV2; CDR3aa: CASRGRNTGELFF; CDR3nt: TGTGCCAGCAGGGGGCGGAACACCGGGGAGCTGTTTTTT
d_gene: -; j_gene: TRBJ1-5; abundance: -; v_gene: TRBV18; CDR3aa: CASSQGYSNQPQHF; CDR3nt: TGTGCCAGCTCACAGGGGTACAGCAATCAGCCCCAGCATTTT
d_gene: -; j_gene: TRBJ1-4; abundance: -; v_gene: TRBV4-2; CDR3aa: CASSQGVGKKTTRLDEKLFF; CDR3nt: TGTGCCAGCAGCCAAGGAGTCGGAAAGAAAACCACGCGTCTAGATGAAAAACTGTTTTTT
d_gene: -; j_gene: TRBJ1-2; abundance: -; v_gene: TRBV19; CDR3aa: CASSTQGRGYTF; CDR3nt: TGTGCCAGTAGTACTCAGGGCCGGGGCTACACCTTC
d_gene: TRBD1; j_gene: TRBJ1-5; abundance: -; v_gene: TRBV10-3; CDR3aa: CAISKDRSNQPQHF; CDR3nt: TGTGCCATCAGTAAGGACAGGAGCAATCAGCCCCAGCATTTT
d_gene: TRBD1; j_gene: TRBJ1-1; abundance: -; v_gene: TRBV19; CDR3aa: CASSIEWDREIEAFF; CDR3nt: TGTGCCAGTAGTATTGAGTGGGACAGGGAGATTGAAGCTTTCTTT
d_gene: TRBD1; j_gene: TRBJ1-2; abundance: -; v_gene: TRBV5-6; CDR3aa: CASSFGLRDRGHGYTF; CDR3nt: TGTGCCAGCAGTTTTGGTCTCCGGGACAGGGGCCATGGCTACACCTTC
d_gene: -; j_gene: TRBJ2-1; abundance: -; v_gene: TRBV4-1; CDR3aa: CASSQDLVGGYNEQFF; CDR3nt: TGCGCCAGCAGCCAAGATTTAGTTGGCGGGTACAATGAGCAGTTCTTC
d_gene: TRBD2; j_gene: TRBJ2-3; abundance: -; v_gene: TRBV9; CDR3aa: CASSYSGRVTDTQYF; CDR3nt: TGTGCCAGCAGCTATAGCGGGAGGGTGACAGATACGCAGTATTTT
d_gene: TRBD2; j_gene: TRBJ2-7; abundance: -; v_gene: TRBV7-9; CDR3aa: CASSPPSGRSSYEQYF; CDR3nt: TGTGCCAGCAGCCCCCCTAGCGGGAGGAGCTCCTACGAGCAGTACTTC
d_gene: -; j_gene: TRBJ1-2; abundance: -; v_gene: TRBV11-2; CDR3aa: CASSRENYGYTF; CDR3nt: TGTGCCAGCAGCCGAGAGAACTATGGCTACACCTTC
d_gene: -; j_gene: TRBJ1-1; abundance: -; v_gene: TRBV5-4; CDR3aa: CASSTTVNTEAFF; CDR3nt: TGTGCCAGCAGCACGACAGTTAACACTGAAGCTTTCTTT
d_gene: -; j_gene: TRBJ2-7; abundance: -; v_gene: TRBV7-3; CDR3aa: CASSSEDSQTYEQYF; CDR3nt: TGTGCCAGCAGCTCAGAAGACAGCCAAACCTACGAGCAGTACTTC
d_gene: -; j_gene: TRBJ1-2; abundance: -; v_gene: TRBV6-1; CDR3aa: CASSQAPRGAQGYTF; CDR3nt: TGTGCCAGCAGTCAAGCCCCGCGGGGGGCGCAGGGCTACACCTTC